The rows below give T cell receptor beta chains drawn from one sample of a study of cytomegalovirus exposure and HLA in healthy donors. Only in-frame clones appear in the TCRdb table, and some are missing; sequencing was by immunoSEQ multiplex PCR. Among around 160,000 clones listed, roughly nine tenths were seen once. Source material: PBMCs. The receptors here all came from a woman aged 18-30 years in good health and CMV-seropositive. The CDR3 runs from the conserved cysteine through the conserved F or W. Each record gives: V gene, D gene, clone size, J gene, CDR3 protein, CDR3 DNA. D genes are given only for firm matches. Clone size is stated in some rows and not others, as once, few, many or a class when expanded.

TRBV7-2	TRBD1	NA	TRBJ1-2	CASSFNRDRRFYGYTF	TGTGCCAGCAGCTTCAACCGGGACAGGCGATTCTATGGCTACACCTTC
TRBV7-9	NA	NA	TRBJ1-2	CASSLDTVYGYTF	TGTGCCAGCAGCTTAGACACCGTCTATGGCTACACCTTC
TRBV5-4	TRBD2	NA	TRBJ2-4	CASSQGTGRGKNIQYF	TGTGCCAGCAGCCAGGGAACCGGGAGGGGTAAAAACATTCAGTACTTC
TRBV19	TRBD1	NA	TRBJ1-3	CASTSGGRLSGNTIYF	TGTGCCAGTACCTCAGGGGGCAGGCTCTCTGGAAACACCATATATTTT
TRBV14	TRBD2	NA	TRBJ2-7	CASSLAGAYEQYF	TGTGCCAGCAGCCTAGCGGGGGCCTACGAGCAGTACTTC
TRBV7-6	NA	NA	TRBJ2-5	CASSYYGGGETQYF	TGTGCCAGCAGCTACTACGGGGGTGGGGAGACCCAGTACTTC
TRBV9	TRBD1	NA	TRBJ1-3	CASSVELLGQGENTIYF	TGTGCCAGCAGCGTAGAATTACTGGGACAGGGGGAAAACACCATATATTTT
TRBV30	TRBD1	NA	TRBJ2-7	CAWRPRGTRYEQYF	TGTGCCTGGAGACCCAGGGGGACCCGCTACGAGCAGTACTTC
TRBV28	NA	NA	TRBJ1-1	CASSLSLEERNTEAFF	TGTGCCAGCAGTTTATCGTTGGAGGAAAGGAACACTGAAGCTTTCTTT
TRBV4-3	NA	NA	TRBJ2-7	CASSQELRDIAYEQYF	TGCGCCAGCAGCCAAGAACTCCGGGACATAGCCTACGAGCAGTACTTC
TRBV6-5	TRBD1	NA	TRBJ1-6	CASRGGTGDNSPLHF	TGTGCCAGCAGGGGGGGGACAGGAGATAATTCACCCCTCCACTTT
TRBV2	NA	NA	TRBJ2-7	CASNRGYEQYF	TGTGCCAGCAACCGGGGCTACGAGCAGTACTTC
TRBV19	TRBD2	NA	TRBJ2-2	CASSTLTLAGERTGELFF	TGTGCCAGTAGTACTCTCACATTAGCGGGAGAAAGGACCGGGGAGCTGTTTTTT
TRBV7-8	NA	NA	TRBJ2-7	CASSARDEQYF	TGTGCCAGCAGCGCCCGGGACGAGCAGTACTTC
TRBV7-9	TRBD1	NA	TRBJ1-1	CASSPTRGQGMNTEAFF	TGTGCCAGCAGCCCCACACGGGGACAGGGGATGAACACTGAAGCTTTCTTT
TRBV5-1	TRBD2	NA	TRBJ2-1	CASSSDGEIAGEQFF	TGCGCCAGCAGCTCCGACGGGGAGATAGCGGGTGAGCAGTTCTTC
TRBV28	TRBD1	NA	TRBJ2-5	CASSRDRGETQYF	TGTGCCAGCAGTAGGGACAGAGGGGAGACCCAGTACTTC
TRBV7-9	TRBD1	few	TRBJ1-2	CASSLSGTGEGYTF	TGTGCCAGCAGCTTATCCGGGACAGGGGAGGGCTACACCTTC
TRBV27	TRBD1	NA	TRBJ1-5	CASSFTGANQPQHF	TGTGCCAGCAGTTTCACAGGGGCTAATCAGCCCCAGCATTTT
TRBV23-1	TRBD1	NA	TRBJ2-7	CAQAGDRGSSLHEQYF	TGCGCCCAAGCGGGGGACAGGGGCTCCTCTCTGCACGAGCAGTACTTC
TRBV6-4	TRBD2	few	TRBJ2-3	CASSPGLGADTQYF	TGTGCCAGCAGTCCGGGACTAGGGGCAGATACGCAGTATTTT
TRBV5-1	NA	NA	TRBJ2-1	CASSFSEGDEQFF	TGCGCCAGCAGCTTTTCCGAGGGAGATGAGCAGTTCTTC
TRBV7-9	NA	NA	TRBJ2-5	CASQGQSQETQYF	TGTGCCAGCCAGGGGCAGAGCCAAGAGACCCAGTACTTC
TRBV7-2	TRBD1	NA	TRBJ2-7	CASSRDSIMRLTYEQYF	TGTGCCAGCAGCCGGGACAGCATAATGAGACTAACCTACGAGCAGTACTTC
TRBV4-3	NA	NA	TRBJ2-3	CASSPRATDTQYF	TGCGCCAGCAGCCCTCGAGCGACAGATACGCAGTATTTT
TRBV7-2	NA	NA	TRBJ2-7	CASSLCGLCPSYEQYF	TGTGCCAGCAGCCTCTGCGGTCTCTGCCCCTCCTACGAGCAGTACTTC
TRBV5-6	TRBD1	NA	TRBJ1-1	CASSLLDRFSNTEAFF	TGTGCCAGCAGCTTGCTGGACAGGTTCTCGAACACTGAAGCTTTCTTT
TRBV21-1	NA	once	TRBJ2-5	CASSKFLGRRETQYF	TGTGCCAGCAGCAAGTTTCTAGGGAGGCGGGAGACCCAGTACTTC
TRBV9	TRBD2	NA	TRBJ2-1	CASSAPGTSGRNEQFF	TGTGCCAGCAGCGCCCCCGGGACTAGCGGGAGGAATGAGCAGTTCTTC
TRBV7-3	NA	NA	TRBJ2-1	CASSTSSVNNEQFF	TGTGCCAGCAGCACCTCATCGGTCAACAATGAGCAGTTCTTC
TRBV11-2	TRBD1	NA	TRBJ2-7	CASTTRVDRAFSYEQYF	TGTGCCAGCACCACAAGGGTGGACAGGGCCTTCTCCTACGAGCAGTACTTC
TRBV2	TRBD2	NA	TRBJ2-2	CASRPAGGPGELFF	TGTGCCAGCAGGCCAGCGGGAGGACCCGGGGAGCTGTTTTTT
TRBV14	TRBD2	NA	TRBJ2-1	CASSPPGLARVGEQFF	TGTGCCAGCAGCCCCCCTGGACTAGCGCGGGTGGGCGAGCAGTTCTTC
TRBV7-8	TRBD1	once	TRBJ2-7	CASSGDRVGSYEQYF	TGTGCCAGCAGCGGGGACAGGGTGGGCTCCTACGAGCAGTACTTC
TRBV6-5	NA	NA	TRBJ1-2	CASSYSNPGDGYTF	TGTGCCAGCAGTTACTCGAACCCCGGGGATGGCTACACCTTC
TRBV6-1	NA	NA	TRBJ1-2	CASSLGQHYGYTF	TGTGCCAGCAGCCTAGGACAGCACTATGGCTACACCTTC
TRBV6-1	TRBD1	NA	TRBJ1-5	CASSEHRGGSNQPQHF	TGTGCCAGCAGTGAGCACAGGGGAGGAAGCAATCAGCCCCAGCATTTT
TRBV27	TRBD2	NA	TRBJ2-7	CASSPRTSGNEQYF	TGTGCCAGCAGTCCGCGGACTAGCGGGAACGAGCAGTACTTC
TRBV10-3	NA	NA	TRBJ2-5	CAISWASRETQYF	TGTGCCATCAGTTGGGCGAGCCGAGAGACCCAGTACTTC
TRBV28	TRBD2	few	TRBJ2-7	CASSFWTSDNYEQYF	TGTGCCAGCAGTTTCTGGACTAGCGATAACTACGAGCAGTACTTC
TRBV5-4	NA	NA	TRBJ1-6	CASSFRDENSPLHF	TGTGCCAGCAGCTTCCGGGATGAGAATTCACCCCTCCACTTT
TRBV25-1	NA	NA	TRBJ2-3	CASSEFGGSTDTQYF	TGTGCCAGCAGTGAATTTGGGGGCAGCACAGATACGCAGTATTTT
TRBV7-2	TRBD2	NA	TRBJ2-1	CASSPRLAGAGAYNEQFF	TGTGCCAGCAGCCCGAGACTAGCGGGAGCAGGCGCCTACAATGAGCAGTTCTTC
TRBV9	TRBD2	NA	TRBJ2-1	CASSESGSGHNEQFF	TGTGCCAGCAGCGAAAGCGGGAGTGGCCACAATGAGCAGTTCTTC
TRBV29-1	TRBD1	NA	TRBJ2-6	CSVEGTGSSGANVLTF	TGCAGCGTTGAGGGGACAGGGTCCTCTGGGGCCAACGTCCTGACTTTC
TRBV7-9	NA	NA	TRBJ1-6	CASSLDSNNSPLHF	TGTGCCAGCAGCCTGGACAGTAATAATTCACCCCTCCACTTT
TRBV28	NA	NA	TRBJ2-3	CASSLRGTDTQYF	TGTGCCAGCAGTCTTCGAGGCACAGATACGCAGTATTTT
TRBV28	NA	NA	TRBJ2-1	CASSFSEGVTYNEQFF	TGTGCCAGCAGTTTTTCGGAGGGAGTGACCTACAATGAGCAGTTCTTC
TRBV9	NA	NA	TRBJ2-3	CASSVELQGTDTQYF	TGTGCCAGCAGCGTAGAATTACAGGGAACAGATACGCAGTATTTT
TRBV5-4	TRBD1	NA	TRBJ2-2	CASSLGQGKSGELFF	TGTGCCAGCAGCTTGGGACAGGGGAAGTCCGGGGAGCTGTTTTTT
TRBV19	NA	NA	TRBJ1-3	CASNEALSGNTIYF	TGTGCCAGTAACGAGGCACTCTCTGGAAACACCATATATTTT
TRBV15	NA	NA	TRBJ2-3	CATSRESPFTDTQYF	TGTGCCACCAGCAGAGAATCCCCATTCACAGATACGCAGTATTTT
TRBV19	NA	NA	TRBJ2-3	CASSIGGTRLSTDTQYF	TGTGCCAGTAGTATAGGAGGGACAAGGCTTAGCACAGATACGCAGTATTTT
TRBV30	TRBD2	once	TRBJ2-3	CACLGLARSTDTQYF	TGTGCCTGCTTGGGACTAGCGCGTAGCACAGATACGCAGTATTTT
TRBV27	NA	NA	TRBJ2-1	CASSSMDSYNEQFF	TGTGCCAGCTCCTCCATGGACAGCTACAATGAGCAGTTCTTC
TRBV30	TRBD1	few	TRBJ1-2	CAWSGQGGISYGYTF	TGTGCCTGGTCCGGACAGGGAGGGATTAGCTATGGCTACACCTTC
TRBV10-1	TRBD2	NA	TRBJ2-3	CASSPGLAGGKDTQYF	TGCGCCAGCAGCCCCGGACTAGCGGGGGGCAAAGATACGCAGTATTTT
TRBV12-5	TRBD1	NA	TRBJ2-1	CASSPTGESYNEQFF	TGTGCTAGTAGCCCGACAGGGGAATCCTACAATGAGCAGTTCTTC
TRBV11-2	TRBD1	NA	TRBJ1-2	CASSLEGQLNYGYTF	TGTGCCAGCAGCTTAGAGGGACAGCTTAACTATGGCTACACCTTC
TRBV6-5	NA	once	TRBJ2-3	CASSQGRGDTQYF	TGTGCCAGCAGCCAAGGCCGGGGAGATACGCAGTATTTT